This T cell receptor (beta chain) stems from a study of T cell repertoires in cytomegalovirus infection. At the level of the study: Matching HLA type, along with CMV infection, was indicated by public TCR beta signatures.

The germline V gene encodes CDR1 KGHDR and CDR2 SFDVKD. The V gene lost 9 bases and the J gene lost 2 bases, with 12 bases spanning the gap. The CDR3 length is 14 residues. In TCRdb, the reads were re-called with MiXCR into one record per CDR3 protein. The sample lists 290,000 or so distinct CDR3 sequences, 9.6% occurring once. This clonotype showed up many times. This TCR came from a human donor in good health (CMV status not recorded). Some clones in this sample may be carry-over from other donors' samples. The chain recombines TRBV24-1 with TRBJ2-2; unclear D gene. Material: PBMCs. The CDR3 bases are TGTGCCACCGAAACGGACGCAAACACCGGGGAGCTGTTTTTT. It encodes CATETDANTGELFF.